Below, 12 T cell receptor beta chains from the same sample are listed, as sequenced in a study of regulatory T cells in long-lasting Graves disease. Assembly of TCR beta libraries relied on iRepertoire HTBI primers together with Arm-PCR of CDR3 regions. TCRdb redid the calling of the multiplex PCR reads with MiXCR, one entry per CDR3 protein. The repertoire includes roughly 700,000 distinct CDR3 sequences, about 30% of them detected once, and about 42% sits in the top ten. Time point here: persistent/refractory GD, antithyroid drugs over 5 years with positive TRAb. From RNA extracted from PBMCs, the TCR library was made. The source material was peripheral blood mononuclear cells (PBMCs), sampled when the disease was refractory, from a patient treated with antithyroid drugs. Receptor source: a female donor with Graves disease.

J is TRBJ1-4 and V is TRBV5-1; 9 bases map to TRBD1. From germline, CDR1 is SGHRS and CDR2 YFSETQ. The CDR3 length is 14 residues. Unmatched junction bases numbered 8, after V lost 4 bases and J lost 10 bases. The CDR3 sequence: CASSRGQGLGKLFF. The CDR3 DNA reads TGCGCCAGCAGCCGCGGACAGGGGTTGGGAAAACTGTTTTTT.

The rearrangement joins TRBV6-2 or TRBV6-3 to TRBJ2-5; D is unclear. Germline V lookup: CDR1 MNHEY, CDR2 SVGEGT. CDR3 length equals 13 residues. The germline V and J ends were trimmed by 4 bases and 3 bases, with 9 bases remaining between them. The CDR3 loop reads CASSFQAKETQYF. DNA of the CDR3: TGTGCCAGCAGTTTCCAGGCTAAAGAGACCCAGTACTTC.

This clonotype appeared once. The V and J genes are TRBV20-1 and TRBJ1-5; no clear D gene. Trimming pared 6 bases from V and 0 bases from J, leaving 18 bases between. CDR3 length: 16 amino acids. Per the germline V gene, CDR1 is DFQATT and CDR2 is SNEGSKA (reference sequence). The CDR3 bases are TGCAGTGCGCGGCAGAAATATAGTCCTAGCAATCAGCCCCAGCATTTT. Protein product: CSARQKYSPSNQPQHF.

This clonotype was observed a few times. The chain joins TRBV12-3 or TRBV12-4 to TRBJ1-5, with D unclear. V lost 3 bases and J lost 1, with 7 bases in between. The CDR3 spans 14 residues. Here the CDR3 reads CASSFPESNQPQHF. The CDR3 DNA reads TGTGCCAGCAGTTTCCCCGAAAGCAATCAGCCCCAGCATTTT.

The chain has TRBV7-2 and TRBJ2-5, with 7 bases identical to TRBD2. V lost 11 bases to trimming and J lost 4 bases; unmatched junction nucleotides: 22. The germline gives CDR1 SGHTA, CDR2 FQGNSA. The CDR3 extends over 17 amino acids. CDR3 sequence (DNA): TGTGCCTGGAGTGTATTGGGGGAGGGCCCTCTTGGAGAGACCCAGTACTTC. Encoded protein: CAWSVLGEGPLGETQYF.

There are a few counts of this clonotype. V gene TRBV20-1 combines with J gene TRBJ2-7, with 8 bases matching TRBD2. The V and J ends lost 0 bases and 3 bases, in that order; junction bases with no gene match: 4. The CDR3 spans 14 residues. The germline V gene encodes CDR1 DFQATT and CDR2 SNEGSKA (reference sequence). CDR3 nucleotides: TGCAGTGCTAGAGAGAGCGGGAGACTCTACGAGCAGTACTTC. This translates into CSARESGRLYEQYF.

This clonotype was observed many times. This chain connects TRBV28 to TRBJ2-5; D remains ambiguous. CDR3 length: 12 residues. Trimming took 8 bases from V and 1 from J, leaving 8 bases between them. Germline assignment: CDR1 MDHEN and CDR2 SYDVKM. The CDR3 nucleotides are TGTGCCAGCCGCCCGGCCCAAGAGACCCAGTACTTC. It translates to CASRPAQETQYF.

The J gene is TRBJ2-5, the V gene TRBV7-2; 11 bases align to TRBD2. The CDR3 spans 16 residues. Germline CDR1 SGHTA, CDR2 FQGNSA. The V segment lost 4 bases and the J segment 2 bases; nucleotides outside the gene matches: 6. The DNA of the CDR3 is TGTGCCAGCAGCTCAATAGCGGGAGGGCGGCAAGAGACCCAGTACTTC. It is translated as CASSSIAGGRQETQYF.

The chain carries TRBV28 and TRBJ1-5; 8 bases map to TRBD1. The CDR3 length is 15 residues. The germline gives CDR1 MDHEN, CDR2 SYDVKM. V lost 6 bases, J lost 3 bases, and 7 bases stayed unmatched. The CDR3 sequence is CASRDGQGVNQPQHF. The CDR3 DNA reads as TGTGCCAGCAGAGACGGACAGGGCGTCAATCAGCCCCAGCATTTT. The complete variable domain, with remaining parts taken from reference TRBV28 and TRBJ1-5, reads DVKVTQSSRYLVKRTGEKVFLECVQDMDHENMFWYRQDPGLGLRLIYFSYDVKMKEKGDIPEGYSVSREKKERFSLILESASTNQTSMYLCASRDGQGVNQPQHFGDGTRLSIL.

The chain couples TRBV28 to TRBJ1-2, with TRBD1 matching 7 bases. V shed 6 bases, J shed 0 bases, and the junction held 7 bases outside the gene matches. Germline-derived CDR1 and CDR2 are MDHEN and SYDVKM. The CDR3 runs to 15 residues. CDR3 nucleotides: TGTGCCAGCAGGCTACAGGGGACGGCTAACTATGGCTACACCTTC. Residues: CASRLQGTANYGYTF.

The chain uses TRBV5-1 and TRBJ1-4; D is unclear. Germline lookup yields CDR1 SGHRS and CDR2 YFSETQ. The CDR3 spans 16 residues. V was clipped by 4 bases and J by 6 bases, with 19 bases between them. CDR3 in DNA: TGCGCCAGCAGCCCTCGCGGTACCGGGGAGGATGAAAAACTGTTTTTT. Its protein is CASSPRGTGEDEKLFF.

The chain combines TRBV11-3 with TRBJ2-2; D not certain. The CDR3 totals 14 residues. Germline assignment: CDR1 SGHNT and CDR2 YENEEA. V gave up 3 bases and J gave up 5 bases, with 10 bases separating them. The CDR3 is CASSFTGFTGELFF. In DNA form, the CDR3 reads TGTGCCAGCAGCTTTACGGGTTTTACCGGGGAGCTGTTTTTT.